The T cell receptor (beta chain) under discussion was sequenced for a study of tumor-infiltrating lymphocytes in primary liver carcinoma. Study-level findings and limits: Tumor samples exhibited a significantly greater top-250-clone fraction than blood samples (p = 0.039).

Details on this clonotype: Its cognate antigen is unknown.

With 5 bases removed from V and 7 bases from J, the gap between germline ends came to 18 bases. This CDR3 spans 15 amino acids. Germline V CDR1 and CDR2: MNHNS, SASEGT. Co-extraction of both nucleic acids (RNA and DNA) used about 18-34 mg of unsorted bulk tissue. From around 500 ng total RNA, TCR beta cDNA was generated with a primer in the constant region. Three nested multiplex PCR rounds of slightly modified ARM-PCR generated TCR beta libraries. Amplification in the first two PCR rounds was performed using TRBV1-TRBV30 forward primers and a C-beta reverse primer for about 10 cycles each. TCRdb redid the calling of the multiplex PCR reads with MiXCR, one entry per CDR3 protein. This table has roughly 80,000 distinct CDR3 sequences, about 70% appearing once.

The V gene is TRBV6-1, the J gene TRBJ2-1; D is unresolved. The clonotype was recovered from a woman aged 60-75 years with primary liver carcinoma and hepatitis B virus infection. The source material was liver tumor tissue from sampling region 4. Subset described: tumor region T4, right-lateral pole. The CDR3 protein is CASSSDKLRYNEQFF. The DNA for the CDR3 is TGTGCCAGCAGTAGTGACAAGCTTAGATATAATGAGCAGTTCTTC.